A single sample is the source of the 18 T cell receptor beta chains below, sequenced in a study of regulatory T cells in long-lasting Graves disease. In building TCR beta libraries, iRepertoire HTBI primers were used together with Arm-PCR of CDR3 regions. TCRdb fed the multiplex PCR reads into MiXCR, producing one record per CDR3 protein. The sample has 550,000 to 600,000 distinct CDR3 sequences; more than 15% are singletons. Time point specified: newly diagnosed GD, antithyroid drugs for less than 3 months. The TCR library was made from RNA that had been extracted from PBMCs in TRIzol. The same specimen was also included in a second study, on T cells in Graves' hyperthyroidism and ophthalmopathy.

The sample consisted of peripheral blood mononuclear cells (PBMCs), taken at new diagnosis, from a patient treated with antithyroid drugs. The receptors shown here come from a man between 18 and 29 years old with Graves disease.

The table lists this clonotype with many counts. This chain joins TRBV11-2 and TRBJ2-1; D is possibly TRBD2 (5 bases). With 1 base removed from V and 5 bases from J, the gap between germline ends came to 6 bases. Germline lookup yields CDR1 SGHAT and CDR2 FQNNGV. This CDR3 region has 13 residues. As DNA, the CDR3 is TGTGCCAGCAGCTTAGGACTAAACAATGAGCAGTTCTTC. It encodes CASSLGLNNEQFF. The variable domain in full, with the rest retrieved from reference TRBV11-2 and TRBJ2-1, is EAGVAQSPRYKIIEKRQSVAFWCNPISGHATLYWYQQILGQGPKLLIQFQNNGVVDDSQLPKDRFSAERLKGVDSTLKIQPAKLEDSAVYLCASSLGLNNEQFFGPGTRLTVL.

Of note for this clonotype: A much larger clone lies one base from this, so it may be a read error. The genes are TRBV10-3 and TRBJ2-3; D may correspond to TRBD1 or TRBD2 (6 bases each). This CDR3 contains 13 residues. V was clipped by 7 bases and J by 5 bases, with 13 bases between them. Germline CDR1 is ENHRY and CDR2 is SYGVKD. In nucleotides, the CDR3 is TGTGCCATCAAGGGGGGCCGGGGAGATACGCAGTATTTT. Translation gives CAIKGGRGDTQYF.

This clonotype has a count of ten or more. The rearrangement uses TRBV2 and TRBJ1-2; 7 bases are shared with TRBD1. CDR1 and CDR2 from the germline V gene are SNHLY and FYNNEI. This CDR3 contains 14 residues. Trimming at V came to 6 bases and at J to 7 bases, leaving 11 bases not matched to a gene. The CDR3 bases are TGTGCCAGCAGCGGGGACAGCCTAAGGTCTGGCTACACCTTC. Translating it yields CASSGDSLRSGYTF.

Many counts were recorded for this clonotype. V usage is TRBV11-2 and J usage is TRBJ1-1; D is perhaps TRBD1 (6 bases). Trimming removed 9 bases from V and 6 bases from J, with 20 bases in between. The length of the CDR3 is 14 residues. Germline V gene data show CDR1 as SGHAT and CDR2 as FQNNGV. CDR3 sequence (DNA): TGTGCCAGTAACGTGGGGGGCCGAGGAGCTGAAGCTTTCTTT. It is translated as CASNVGGRGAEAFF.

This clonotype was recorded at least ten times. The chain carries TRBV18 and TRBJ1-1; D is possibly TRBD1 (5 bases). This CDR3 spans 15 amino acids. The germline V and J ends were trimmed by 3 bases and 1 base, with 12 bases remaining between them. Germline V gene data show CDR1 as KGHSH and CDR2 as LQKENI. The CDR3 protein is CASSPSLGGNTEAFF. As DNA, the CDR3 is TGTGCCAGCTCACCCTCTCTCGGGGGGAACACTGAAGCTTTCTTT. The full variable domain, its missing parts supplied by reference TRBV18 and TRBJ1-1, is NAGVMQNPRHLVRRRGQEARLRCSPMKGHSHVYWYRQLPEEGLKFMVYLQKENIIDESGMPKERFSAEFPKEGPSILRIQQVVRGDSAAYFCASSPSLGGNTEAFFGQGTRLTVV.

This clonotype was seen a single time. The chain joins TRBV11-2 to TRBJ2-7; 8 nucleotides agree with TRBD2. In germline, CDR1 is SGHAT, CDR2 FQNNGV. The length of the CDR3 is 16 residues. V shed 5 bases and J 2 bases; nucleotides not matched to a gene: 11. CDR3 bases: TGTGCCAGCAGCGACCCATCCACTAGCGGTACCTACGAGCAGTACTTC. It codes for CASSDPSTSGTYEQYF.

This sequence joins TRBV7-2 and TRBJ1-4, with TRBD1 identical over 7 bases. Germline V gene data show CDR1 as SGHTA and CDR2 as FQGNSA. The CDR3 totals 16 residues. Trimming cost V 5 bases and J 0 bases; bases outside gene matches: 6. The CDR3 nucleotides are TGTGCCAGCAGCCCGACAGGGTTATCAACTAATGAAAAACTGTTTTTT. Amino acid sequence: CASSPTGLSTNEKLFF.

This clonotype has a count of ten or more. The V and J genes are TRBV7-9 and TRBJ2-7; no clear D gene. Germline values: CDR1 SEHNR, CDR2 FQNEAQ (reference sequence). With 3 bases removed from V and 0 bases from J, the gap between germline ends came to 6 bases. The CDR3 length is 13 residues. Here the CDR3 DNA reads TGTGCCAGCAGCTTGATCAGCTCCTACGAGCAGTACTTC. Amino acids: CASSLISSYEQYF.

This clonotype was detected only a few times. The chain is built from TRBV7-9 and TRBJ2-7; 10 bases agree with TRBD1. CDR1 and CDR2 (germline): SEHNR, FQNEAQ (reference sequence). The CDR3 totals 15 residues. The V segment lost 4 bases and the J segment 2 bases; nucleotides outside the gene matches: 5. CDR3 sequence: CASSSTGQGPYEQYF. CDR3 sequence (DNA): TGTGCCAGCAGCTCCACGGGACAGGGGCCCTACGAGCAGTACTTC.

This clonotype was found many times. The rearrangement links TRBV6-1 to TRBJ1-1, with unresolved D. Trimming took off 11 bases at V and 10 bases at J, with 23 bases between the two ends. The length of the CDR3 is 13 residues. Germline V gene sequence: CDR1 MNHNS, CDR2 SASEGT. The CDR3 sequence: CAARKGSPQAAFF. The CDR3 coding sequence is TGTGCCGCAAGGAAAGGGAGCCCTCAGGCAGCTTTCTTT.

The V and J genes are TRBV4-2 and TRBJ2-7; 10 bases agree with TRBD2. Trimming took 4 bases from V and 3 from J; bases not matched to a gene: 6. Germline values: CDR1 LGHNA, CDR2 YNFKEQ. The CDR3 is 15 amino acids. The CDR3 reads CASSLSWTSGYEQYF. As DNA, the CDR3 is TGTGCCAGCAGCCTCTCCTGGACTAGCGGCTACGAGCAGTACTTC.

The table lists this clonotype with many counts. V is TRBV20-1 and J is TRBJ2-3, with 10 positions matching TRBD2. Germline V gene lookup returns CDR1 DFQATT and CDR2 SNEGSKA (reference sequence). With V trimmed by 0 bases and J by 5 bases, 2 bases remained unmatched. This CDR3 has 14 residues. The CDR3, as DNA: TGCAGTGCTAGAGATAGACTAGCGGGAGATACGCAGTATTTT. This gives the protein CSARDRLAGDTQYF.

This clonotype appeared a few times. The J gene is TRBJ1-3, the V gene TRBV7-9; no clear D. Germline lookup yields CDR1 SEHNR and CDR2 FQNEAQ (reference sequence). This CDR3 has 14 residues. The germline V and J ends were trimmed by 8 bases and 3 bases, with 14 bases remaining between them. CDR3 nucleotide sequence: TGTGCCAGCGCCTCTACGGGCTTTGGAAACACCATATATTTT. Translation: CASASTGFGNTIYF.

The V gene is TRBV10-1, the J gene TRBJ2-5; D remains unclear. The CDR3 has 11 amino acids. Germline V gene sequence: CDR1 WNHNN, CDR2 SYGVQD (reference sequence). Deletions cut 10 bases from V and 7 bases from J, with 13 bases between. The CDR3 DNA follows: TGCGCCACCCACCTGGATCGGACCCAGTACTTC. Protein product: CATHLDRTQYF.

At least ten counts were recorded for this clonotype. J is TRBJ1-2 and V is TRBV28; D is possibly TRBD1 (6 bases). Germline V CDR1 and CDR2: MDHEN, SYDVKM. CDR3 length: 15 amino acids. V lost 7 bases to trimming and J lost 4 bases, with 19 bases between them. DNA of the CDR3: TGTGCCAGCAATGGCAGGGGAGCGTCAGGCTATGGCTACACCTTC. Residues: CASNGRGASGYGYTF.

This clonotype was recorded only once. This chain links TRBV20-1 with TRBJ1-2, with TRBD1 matching 9 bases. Trimming at V came to 4 bases and at J to 4 bases, leaving 7 bases not matched to a gene. The CDR3 consists of 14 residues. Germline V CDR1 and CDR2: DFQATT, SNEGSKA (reference sequence). For the CDR3, the DNA is TGCAGTGCTATACGGGACAGGGCAAGCTATGGCTACACCTTC. This translates into CSAIRDRASYGYTF.

This clonotype was seen at least ten times. V and J are TRBV7-2 and TRBJ2-7, with D hard to call. V shed 5 bases and J shed 3 bases, with 17 bases lying between them. The germline V gene encodes CDR1 SGHTA and CDR2 FQGNSA. The CDR3 sequence is 15 residues long. The chain's CDR3 is CASSPGFSRHYEQYF. CDR3 DNA: TGTGCCAGCAGCCCTGGCTTTAGTAGGCACTACGAGCAGTACTTC. Full variable domain (rest looked up from reference TRBV7-2 and TRBJ2-7): GAGVSQSPSNKVTEKGKDVELRCDPISGHTALYWYRQSLGQGLEFLIYFQGNSAPDKSGLPSDRFSAERTGGSVSTLTIQRTQQEDSAVYLCASSPGFSRHYEQYFGPGTRLTVT.

This clonotype was detected a few times. V is TRBV10-3 and J is TRBJ2-5; D gene uncertain. V was cut by 3 bases and J by 5 bases, with 10 bases left in between. The CDR3 is 13 residues long. Germline values: CDR1 ENHRY, CDR2 SYGVKD. For the CDR3, the DNA is TGTGCCATCAGTGACCCCGGTGTGGAGACCCAGTACTTC. Translated: CAISDPGVETQYF.